This T cell receptor beta chain originates from a study of cytomegalovirus exposure and HLA in healthy donors. Primers for the PCR totalled 60 Vbeta and 13 Jbeta. The data were produced by immunoSEQ multiplex PCR, yet TCRdb's version contains in-frame clones alone and is incomplete. The sample has 250,000 to 300,000 clones; about 83% are singletons. The germline gives CDR1 MNHEY, CDR2 SMNVEV (reference sequence). Germline trimming cut 5 bases from V and 6 bases from J; bases unmatched to any gene: 6. This CDR3 comprises 13 residues. The chain employs TRBV27 and TRBJ1-1; 7 bases fit TRBD1. The origin of this receptor is a woman between 35 and 50 years old in good health and CMV-seropositive. The sample was PBMCs. The CDR3 bases are TGTGCCAGCAGTGCCGGACAGGCAGCTGAAGCTTTCTTT. This gives the protein CASSAGQAAEAFF.